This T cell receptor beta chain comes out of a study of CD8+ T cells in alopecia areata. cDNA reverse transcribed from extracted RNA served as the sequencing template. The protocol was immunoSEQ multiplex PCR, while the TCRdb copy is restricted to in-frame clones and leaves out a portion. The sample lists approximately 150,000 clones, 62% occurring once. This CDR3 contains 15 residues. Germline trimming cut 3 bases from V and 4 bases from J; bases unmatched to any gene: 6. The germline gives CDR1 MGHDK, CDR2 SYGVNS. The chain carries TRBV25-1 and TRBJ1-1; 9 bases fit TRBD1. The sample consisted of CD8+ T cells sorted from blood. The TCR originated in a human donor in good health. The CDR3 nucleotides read TGTGCCAGCAGTGACTGGACAGGGGCGTCCACTGAAGCTTTCTTT. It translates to CASSDWTGASTEAFF.